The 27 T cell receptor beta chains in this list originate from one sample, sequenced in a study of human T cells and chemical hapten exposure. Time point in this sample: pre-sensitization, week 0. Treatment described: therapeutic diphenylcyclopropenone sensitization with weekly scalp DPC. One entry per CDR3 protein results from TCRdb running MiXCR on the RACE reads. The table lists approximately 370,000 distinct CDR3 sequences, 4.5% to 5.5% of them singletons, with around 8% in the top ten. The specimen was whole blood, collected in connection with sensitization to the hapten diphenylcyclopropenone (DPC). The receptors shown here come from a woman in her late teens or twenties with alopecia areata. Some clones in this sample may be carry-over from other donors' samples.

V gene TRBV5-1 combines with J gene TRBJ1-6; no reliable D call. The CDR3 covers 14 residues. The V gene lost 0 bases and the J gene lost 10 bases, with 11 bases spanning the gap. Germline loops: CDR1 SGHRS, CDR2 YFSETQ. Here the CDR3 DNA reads TGCGCCAGCAGCTTGGATCCTGGCAGATCACCCCTCCACTTT. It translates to CASSLDPGRSPLHF.

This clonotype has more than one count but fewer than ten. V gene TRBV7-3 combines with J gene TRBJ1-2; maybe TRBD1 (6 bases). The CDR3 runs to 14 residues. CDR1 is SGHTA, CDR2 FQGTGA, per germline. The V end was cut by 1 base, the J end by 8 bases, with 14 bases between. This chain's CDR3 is CASSLNQGQSGYTF. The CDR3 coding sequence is TGTGCCAGCAGCTTAAATCAGGGGCAGTCCGGCTACACCTTC.

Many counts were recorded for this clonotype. The CDR3 DNA sequence: TGTGCCAGCAGTTACTCAACGGGGGAGACCCAGTACTTC. This encodes CASSYSTGETQYF. This chain uses TRBV6-2 or TRBV6-3 with TRBJ2-5; D perhaps matches TRBD2 (5 bases). Germline CDR1 and CDR2: MNHEY and SVGEGT. V was shortened by 0 bases and J by 5 bases, with 7 bases between the two germline ends. The CDR3 runs to 13 residues.

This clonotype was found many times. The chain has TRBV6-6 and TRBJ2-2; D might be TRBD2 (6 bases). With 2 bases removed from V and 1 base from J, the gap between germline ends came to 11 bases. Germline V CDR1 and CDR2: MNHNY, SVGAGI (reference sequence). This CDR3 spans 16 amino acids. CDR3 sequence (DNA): TGTGCCAGCAGTTACGCCGGCGGGATGAACACCGGGGAGCTGTTTTTT. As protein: CASSYAGGMNTGELFF.

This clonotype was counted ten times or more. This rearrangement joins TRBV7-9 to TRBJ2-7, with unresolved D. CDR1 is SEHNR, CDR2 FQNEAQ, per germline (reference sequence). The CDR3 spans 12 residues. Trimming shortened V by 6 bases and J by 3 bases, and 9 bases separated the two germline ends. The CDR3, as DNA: TGTGCCAGCAGTCTCAACAGCTACGAGCAGTACTTC. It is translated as CASSLNSYEQYF.

The CDR3 spells CASSFYGGGQPQHF. The CDR3 nucleotides read TGTGCCAGCAGCTTCTATGGGGGAGGACAGCCCCAGCATTTT. V gene TRBV7-2 combines with J gene TRBJ1-5; D perhaps matches TRBD1 (5 bases). V lost 3 bases to trimming and J lost 7 bases, with 13 bases between them. The CDR3 extends over 14 amino acids. The germline gives CDR1 SGHTA, CDR2 FQGNSA. The full variable domain, with the rest looked up from reference TRBV7-2 and TRBJ1-5, is GAGVSQSPSNKVTEKGKDVELRCDPISGHTALYWYRQSLGQGLEFLIYFQGNSAPDKSGLPSDRFSAERTGGSVSTLTIQRTQQEDSAVYLCASSFYGGGQPQHFGDGTRLSIL.

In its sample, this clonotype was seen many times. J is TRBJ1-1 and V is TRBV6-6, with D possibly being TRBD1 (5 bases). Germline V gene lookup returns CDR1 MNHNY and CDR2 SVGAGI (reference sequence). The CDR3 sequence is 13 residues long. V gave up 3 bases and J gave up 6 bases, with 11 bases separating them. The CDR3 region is CASSYLARAEAFF. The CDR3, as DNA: TGTGCCAGCAGTTATTTGGCCAGGGCTGAAGCTTTCTTT.

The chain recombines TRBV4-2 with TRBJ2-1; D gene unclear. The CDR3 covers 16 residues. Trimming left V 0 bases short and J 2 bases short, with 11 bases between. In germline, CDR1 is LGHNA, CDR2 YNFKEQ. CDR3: CASSQERLTPYNEQFF. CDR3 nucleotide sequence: TGTGCCAGCAGCCAAGAAAGGCTAACTCCCTACAATGAGCAGTTCTTC.

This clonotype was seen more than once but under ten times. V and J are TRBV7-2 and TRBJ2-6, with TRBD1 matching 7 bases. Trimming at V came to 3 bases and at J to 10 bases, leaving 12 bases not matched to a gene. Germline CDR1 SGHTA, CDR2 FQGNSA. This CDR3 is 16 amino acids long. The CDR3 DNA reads TGTGCCAGCAGCTTCAGAGGGGGCGGAGGTTCTAACGTCCTGACTTTC. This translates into CASSFRGGGGSNVLTF.

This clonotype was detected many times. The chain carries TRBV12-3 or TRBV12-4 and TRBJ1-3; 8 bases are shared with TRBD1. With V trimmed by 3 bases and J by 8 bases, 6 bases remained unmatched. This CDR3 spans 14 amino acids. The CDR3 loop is CASSFRTGRDTIYF. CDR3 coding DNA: TGTGCCAGCAGTTTTCGGACAGGGCGGGACACCATATATTTT.

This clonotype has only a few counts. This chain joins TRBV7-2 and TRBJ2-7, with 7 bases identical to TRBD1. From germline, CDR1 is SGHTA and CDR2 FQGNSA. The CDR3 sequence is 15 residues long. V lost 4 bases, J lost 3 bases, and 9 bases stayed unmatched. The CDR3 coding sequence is TGTGCCAGCAGCTCGATAGGGGACAGCCGCTACGAGCAGTACTTC. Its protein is CASSSIGDSRYEQYF.

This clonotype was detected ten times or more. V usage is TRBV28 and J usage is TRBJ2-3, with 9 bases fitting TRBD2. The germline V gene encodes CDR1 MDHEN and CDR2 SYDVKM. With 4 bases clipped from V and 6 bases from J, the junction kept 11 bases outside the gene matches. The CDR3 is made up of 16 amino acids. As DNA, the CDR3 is TGTGCCAGCAGTTGGAAACTGGAGCGGGAGGTGGATACGCAGTATTTT. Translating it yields CASSWKLEREVDTQYF.

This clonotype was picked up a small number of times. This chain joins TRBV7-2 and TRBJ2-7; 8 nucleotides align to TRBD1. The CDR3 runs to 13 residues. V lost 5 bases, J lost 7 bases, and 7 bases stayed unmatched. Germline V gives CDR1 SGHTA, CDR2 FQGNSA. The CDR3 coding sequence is TGTGCCAGCAGCACCCAGGGGGCTGGTGAGCAGTACTTC. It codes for CASSTQGAGEQYF. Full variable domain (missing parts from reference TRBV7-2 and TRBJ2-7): GAGVSQSPSNKVTEKGKDVELRCDPISGHTALYWYRQSLGQGLEFLIYFQGNSAPDKSGLPSDRFSAERTGGSVSTLTIQRTQQEDSAVYLCASSTQGAGEQYFGPGTRLTVT.

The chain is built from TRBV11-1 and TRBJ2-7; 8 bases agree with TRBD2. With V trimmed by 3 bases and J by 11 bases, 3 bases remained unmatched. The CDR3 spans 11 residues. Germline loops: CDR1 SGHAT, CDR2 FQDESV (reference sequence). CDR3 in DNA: TGTGCCAGCAGCTTGGGGACTAGAAAGTACTTC. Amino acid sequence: CASSLGTRKYF.

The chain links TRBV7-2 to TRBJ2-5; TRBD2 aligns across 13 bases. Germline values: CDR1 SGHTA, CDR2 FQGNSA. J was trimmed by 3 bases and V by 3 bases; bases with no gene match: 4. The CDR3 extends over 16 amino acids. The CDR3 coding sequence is TGTGCCAGCAGCTTCGGACTAGCGGGGGAAGAAGAGACCCAGTACTTC. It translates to CASSFGLAGEEETQYF.

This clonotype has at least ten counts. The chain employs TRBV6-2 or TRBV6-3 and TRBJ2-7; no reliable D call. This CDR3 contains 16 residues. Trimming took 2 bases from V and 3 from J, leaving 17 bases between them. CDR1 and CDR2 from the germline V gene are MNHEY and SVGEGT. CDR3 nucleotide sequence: TGTGCCAGCAGTTACCCCGGGTCGGTTGGGATCTACGAGCAGTACTTC. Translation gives CASSYPGSVGIYEQYF.

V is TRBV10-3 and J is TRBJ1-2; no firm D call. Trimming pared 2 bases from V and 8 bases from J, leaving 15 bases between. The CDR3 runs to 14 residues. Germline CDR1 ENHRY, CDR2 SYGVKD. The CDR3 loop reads CAISEEGGRAGYTF. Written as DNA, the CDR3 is TGTGCCATCAGTGAGGAGGGAGGAAGAGCAGGCTACACCTTC.

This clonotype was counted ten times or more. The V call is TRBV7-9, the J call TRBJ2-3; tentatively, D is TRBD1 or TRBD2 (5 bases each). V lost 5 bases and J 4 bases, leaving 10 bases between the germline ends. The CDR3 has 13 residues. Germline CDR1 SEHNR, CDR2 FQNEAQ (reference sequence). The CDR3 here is CASSGAGADTQYF. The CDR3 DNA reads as TGTGCCAGCAGCGGGGCCGGGGCAGATACGCAGTATTTT.

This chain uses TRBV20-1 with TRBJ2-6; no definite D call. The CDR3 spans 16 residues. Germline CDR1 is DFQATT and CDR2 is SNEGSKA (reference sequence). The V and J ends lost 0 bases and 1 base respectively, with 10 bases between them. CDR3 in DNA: TGCAGTGCTAGAGACACCGGCAAATCTGGGGCCAACGTCCTGACTTTC. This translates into CSARDTGKSGANVLTF.

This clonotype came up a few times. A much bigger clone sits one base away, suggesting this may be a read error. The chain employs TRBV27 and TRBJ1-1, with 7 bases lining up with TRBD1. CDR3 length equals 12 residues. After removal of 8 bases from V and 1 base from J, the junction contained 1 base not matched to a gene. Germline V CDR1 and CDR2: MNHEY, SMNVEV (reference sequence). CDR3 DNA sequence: TGTGCCAGCTGGACAGGGAACACTGAAGCTTTCTTT. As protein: CASWTGNTEAFF.

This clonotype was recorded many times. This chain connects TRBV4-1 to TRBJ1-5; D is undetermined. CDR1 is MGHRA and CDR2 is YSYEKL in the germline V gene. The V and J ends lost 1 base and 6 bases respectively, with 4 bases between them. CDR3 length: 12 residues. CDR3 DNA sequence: TGCGCCAGCAGCCAAGTGGGTCAGCCCCAGCATTTT. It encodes CASSQVGQPQHF.

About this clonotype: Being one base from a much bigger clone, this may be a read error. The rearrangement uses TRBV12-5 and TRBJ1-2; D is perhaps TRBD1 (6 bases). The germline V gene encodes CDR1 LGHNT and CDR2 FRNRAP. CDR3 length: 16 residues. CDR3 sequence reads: CASGVSGQSLNYGHTF. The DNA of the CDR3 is TGTGCTAGTGGTGTGTCCGGACAGTCCCTTAACTATGGCCACACCTTC.

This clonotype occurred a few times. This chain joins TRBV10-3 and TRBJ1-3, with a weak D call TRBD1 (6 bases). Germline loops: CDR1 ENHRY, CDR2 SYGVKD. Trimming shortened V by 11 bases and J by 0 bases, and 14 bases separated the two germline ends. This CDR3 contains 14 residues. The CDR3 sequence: CAAKDSLSGNTIYF. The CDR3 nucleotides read TGTGCCGCGAAGGACAGCCTCTCTGGAAACACCATATATTTT.

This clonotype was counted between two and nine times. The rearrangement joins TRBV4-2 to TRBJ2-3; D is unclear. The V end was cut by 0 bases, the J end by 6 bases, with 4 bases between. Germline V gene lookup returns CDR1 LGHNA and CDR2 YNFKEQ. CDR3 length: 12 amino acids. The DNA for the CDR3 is TGTGCCAGCAGCCAAGAAAGGGATACGCAGTATTTT. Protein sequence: CASSQERDTQYF.

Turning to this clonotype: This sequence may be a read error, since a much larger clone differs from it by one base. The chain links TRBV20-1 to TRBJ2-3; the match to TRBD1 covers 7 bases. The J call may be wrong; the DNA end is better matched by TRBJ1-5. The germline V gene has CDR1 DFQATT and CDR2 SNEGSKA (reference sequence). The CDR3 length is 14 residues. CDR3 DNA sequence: TGCAGTGCTAGTCTGAGACAGGGCTCAGATACGCAGCATTTT. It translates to CSASLRQGSDTQHF.

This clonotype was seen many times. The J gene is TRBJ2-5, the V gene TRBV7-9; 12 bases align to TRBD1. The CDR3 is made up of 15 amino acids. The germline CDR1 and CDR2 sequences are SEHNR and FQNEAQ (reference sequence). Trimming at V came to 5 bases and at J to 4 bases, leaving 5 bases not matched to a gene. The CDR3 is CASSLGTGGTETQYF. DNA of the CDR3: TGTGCCAGCAGCCTGGGGACAGGGGGCACAGAGACCCAGTACTTC.

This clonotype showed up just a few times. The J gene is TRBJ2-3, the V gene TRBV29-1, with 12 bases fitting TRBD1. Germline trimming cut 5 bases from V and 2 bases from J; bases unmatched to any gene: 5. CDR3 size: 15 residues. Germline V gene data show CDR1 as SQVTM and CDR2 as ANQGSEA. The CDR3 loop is CSVRGQGANTDTQYF. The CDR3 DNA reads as TGCAGCGTTAGGGGACAGGGGGCGAACACAGATACGCAGTATTTT.